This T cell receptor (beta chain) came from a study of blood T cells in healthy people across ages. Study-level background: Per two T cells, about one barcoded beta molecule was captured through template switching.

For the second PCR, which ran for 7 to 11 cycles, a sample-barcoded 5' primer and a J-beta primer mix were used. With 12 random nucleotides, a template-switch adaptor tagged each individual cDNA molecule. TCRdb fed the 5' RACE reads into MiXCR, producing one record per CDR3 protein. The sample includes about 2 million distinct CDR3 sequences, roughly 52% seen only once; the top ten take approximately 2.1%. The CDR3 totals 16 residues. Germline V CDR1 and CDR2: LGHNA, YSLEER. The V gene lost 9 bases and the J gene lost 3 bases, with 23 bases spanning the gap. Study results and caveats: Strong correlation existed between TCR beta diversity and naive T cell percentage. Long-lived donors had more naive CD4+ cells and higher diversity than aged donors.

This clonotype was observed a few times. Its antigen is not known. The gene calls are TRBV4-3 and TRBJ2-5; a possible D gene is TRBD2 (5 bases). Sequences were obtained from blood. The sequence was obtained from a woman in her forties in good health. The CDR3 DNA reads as TGCGCCAGTCTCACCGGGCCCGGGGTGGCAAAAGAGACCCAGTACTTC. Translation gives CASLTGPGVAKETQYF.